This T cell receptor (beta chain) was profiled in a study of neoadjuvant anti-PD-1 for oral cavity cancer. The CDR3 extends over 14 amino acids. V trimming: 5 bases; J trimming: 6 bases; junction bases outside the gene matches: 6. CDR1 LGHNA and CDR2 YNFKEQ come from the germline V gene. Assay used: immunoSEQ multiplex PCR; TCRdb lists only in-frame clones, some missing. The sample shows tens of thousands of clones, about 86% of them seen only once. The chain joins TRBV4-2 to TRBJ2-7; 11 bases align to TRBD1. The starting material was PBMCs, obtained before nivolumab (anti-PD-1) treatment. This receptor was identified in a person aged 35-79 years with oral cavity squamous cell carcinoma. CDR3 sequence (DNA): TGTGCCAGCAGCGTCCGGGACAGGGGGGGCGAGCAGTACTTC. As protein: CASSVRDRGGEQYF.